A single TCR beta chain is shown here with its context. The sample belongs to a study of T cells in severe cutaneous drug reactions. About the study: The culprit drug was assigned by the Naranjo and ALDEN algorithms.

Sequenced patients had Stevens-Johnson syndrome or toxic epidermal necrolysis caused by carbamazepine. Libraries were made by iRepertoire multiplex PCR with TCR subtype-specific primers for bulk and single-cell sequencing. No DNA is given; TCRdb re-called the multiplex PCR reads and lists each CDR3 protein once. This sample's clone table lists fewer than 8,000 distinct CDR3 sequences. This receptor was taken from a human donor with toxic epidermal necrolysis, a severe cutaneous drug reaction. The source material was cells from a skin blister.

CDR3 amino acids: CSVDKDTDTQYF. V gene TRBV29-1 combines with J gene TRBJ2-3. The CDR3 is 12 amino acids. Germline-derived CDR1 and CDR2 are SQVTM and ANQGSEA.